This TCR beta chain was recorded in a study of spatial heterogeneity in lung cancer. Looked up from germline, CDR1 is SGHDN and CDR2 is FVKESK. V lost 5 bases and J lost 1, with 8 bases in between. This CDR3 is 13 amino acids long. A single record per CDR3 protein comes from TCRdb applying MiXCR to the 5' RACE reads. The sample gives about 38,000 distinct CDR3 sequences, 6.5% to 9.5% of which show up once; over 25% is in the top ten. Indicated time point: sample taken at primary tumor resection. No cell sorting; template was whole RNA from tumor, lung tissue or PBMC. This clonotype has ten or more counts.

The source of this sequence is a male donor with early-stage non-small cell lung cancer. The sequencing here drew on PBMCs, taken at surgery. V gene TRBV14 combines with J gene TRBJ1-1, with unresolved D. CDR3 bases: TGTGCCAGCAGCTCGACAAGGAACACTGAAGCTTTCTTT. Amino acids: CASSSTRNTEAFF.